Below, 32 T cell receptor beta chains from the same sample are listed, as sequenced in a study of CD8+ T cells in alopecia areata. cDNA reverse transcribed from extracted RNA served as the sequencing template. Sequenced by immunoSEQ multiplex PCR; TCRdb stores in-frame clones only, minus some. In the table there are 200,000 or so clones, 57% of which are singletons. The sample in question was CD4+ T cells sorted from blood, obtained at week 0. These receptors were obtained from a human donor with alopecia areata.

This clone was seen a handful of times. The V call is TRBV7-9, the J call TRBJ2-2, with 10 bases aligning to TRBD2. Germline V gene sequence: CDR1 SEHNR, CDR2 FQNEAQ (reference sequence). Losses at the gene ends were 5 bases for V and 7 bases for J; bases not matched to a gene: 4. The CDR3 runs to 14 residues. CDR3 sequence: CASSPRTSGGELFF. The CDR3 nucleotides read TGTGCCAGCAGCCCCCGGACTAGCGGCGGGGAGCTGTTTTTT.

This clone was detected a few times. The chain couples TRBV18 to TRBJ1-2; D is unresolved. The CDR3 extends over 12 amino acids. V was pared by 3 bases and J by 7 bases, with 9 bases between. Germline V gives CDR1 KGHSH, CDR2 LQKENI. Written as DNA, the CDR3 is TGTGCCAGCTCACCCGCCGGGAGTGGCTACACCTTC. Translating gives CASSPAGSGYTF.

The chain combines TRBV7-9 with TRBJ2-7, with a tentative D call TRBD1 (5 bases). Germline CDR1 and CDR2: SEHNR and FQNEAQ (reference sequence). With 5 bases removed from V and 5 bases from J, the gap between germline ends came to 19 bases. There are 15 residues in the CDR3. CDR3 DNA sequence: TGTGCCAGCAGCCCTCGCCAGGGTCAAAGCAACGAGCAGTACTTC. Its translation: CASSPRQGQSNEQYF.

The table lists this clone with a few counts. The rearrangement joins TRBV13 to TRBJ2-3; TRBD2 agrees at 10 bases. Losses at the gene ends were 2 bases for V and 2 bases for J; bases not matched to a gene: 4. Germline assignment: CDR1 PRHDT and CDR2 FYEKMQ (reference sequence). The CDR3 is 16 amino acids. CDR3: CASSLKAGGTTDTQYF. In nucleotides, the CDR3 is TGTGCCAGCAGCTTAAAAGCGGGGGGGACCACAGATACGCAGTATTTT.

This clone has only a few counts. The chain links TRBV29-1 to TRBJ2-7; 11 bases map to TRBD1. The J segment lost 9 bases and the V segment lost 3 bases, leaving 10 bases of the junction unmatched. The CDR3 runs 14 residues. The germline gives CDR1 SQVTM, CDR2 ANQGSEA. This CDR3 reads CSVDSLPGQGVQYF. CDR3 coding DNA: TGCAGCGTTGATTCTCTCCCGGGACAGGGGGTGCAGTACTTC.

This clone appeared a few times. The V gene is TRBV6-1, the J gene TRBJ1-3; 10 bases are a match to TRBD1. CDR3 length equals 14 residues. From germline, CDR1 is MNHNS and CDR2 SASEGT. Losses at the gene ends were 8 bases for V and 4 bases for J; bases not matched to a gene: 5. DNA for the CDR3: TGTGCCAGCCGGCGGACAGGGGGAGGAAACACCATATATTTT. It is translated as CASRRTGGGNTIYF.

This clone was detected ten times or more. The rearrangement links TRBV4-1 to TRBJ2-1; 10 bases agree with TRBD2. The CDR3 has 15 amino acids. V lost 2 bases, J lost 7 bases, and 5 bases stayed unmatched. Germline V gene lookup returns CDR1 MGHRA and CDR2 YSYEKL. The DNA for the CDR3 is TGCGCCAGCAGCCAATTGTCTAGCGGGAGAAATGAGCAGTTCTTC. It translates to CASSQLSSGRNEQFF.

This clone was counted between two and nine times. The CDR3 DNA reads TGCATCCCTGAGGAGCCCTGGCAGGGCACAGATACGCAGTATTTT. This translates into CIPEEPWQGTDTQYF. The V call is TRBV29-1, the J call TRBJ2-3; D ambiguous. There are 15 residues in the CDR3. Germline V CDR1 and CDR2: SQVTM, ANQGSEA.

V usage is TRBV7-3 and J usage is TRBJ2-6, with 10 bases identical to TRBD2. Germline V gene data show CDR1 as SGHTA and CDR2 as FQGTGA. The CDR3 consists of 19 residues. J lost 0 bases, V lost 1 base, and 6 bases had no gene match. Written as DNA, the CDR3 is TGTGCCAGCAGCTTAAATCCACTAGCGGGGCTCTCTGGGGCCAACGTCCTGACTTTC. Its translation is CASSLNPLAGLSGANVLTF.

The J gene is TRBJ1-2, the V gene TRBV6-6; D is unclear. The CDR3 has 14 residues. CDR1 is MNHNY and CDR2 is SVGAGI in the germline V gene (reference sequence). Between the trimmed V and J ends, which lost 5 bases and 4 bases, there was a span of 14 bases. CDR3 DNA sequence: TGTGCCAGCAGTGAGGAGACGGTTCCCTATGGCTACACCTTC. It is translated as CASSEETVPYGYTF.

This clone was detected a few times. This rearrangement joins TRBV29-1 to TRBJ1-2; a possible D gene is TRBD1 (5 bases). CDR1 is SQVTM, CDR2 ANQGSEA, per germline. The length of the CDR3 is 11 residues. Trimming stripped 3 bases from V and 8 bases from J, with 10 bases between. CDR3 protein: CSVEQGGGYTF. CDR3 DNA: TGCAGCGTTGAGCAGGGTGGCGGCTACACCTTC.

CDR3 nucleotides: TGTGCCACCAGCAGCATCTCCTCGGACACCTCACTAGTAGCTTTCTTT. It encodes CATSSISSDTSLVAFF. The chain couples TRBV15 to TRBJ1-1; D is possibly TRBD1 (5 bases). The V end was cut by 3 bases, the J end by 10 bases, with 24 bases between. CDR3 size: 16 residues. Per the germline V gene, CDR1 is LNHNV and CDR2 is YYDKDF (reference sequence).

This chain links TRBV29-1 with TRBJ1-1; D remains ambiguous. CDR1 is SQVTM, CDR2 ANQGSEA, per germline. The V end was cut by 2 bases, the J end by 1 base, with 8 bases between. The CDR3 sequence is 13 residues long. As DNA, the CDR3 is TGCAGCGTTGAACGCGATGGGAACACTGAAGCTTTCTTT. Its translation is CSVERDGNTEAFF. The full variable domain, rest sourced from reference TRBV29-1 and TRBJ1-1, is SAVISQKPSRDICQRGTSLTIQCQVDSQVTMMFWYRQQPGQSLTLIATANQGSEATYESGFVIDKFPISRPNLTFSTLTVSNMSPEDSSIYLCSVERDGNTEAFFGQGTRLTVV.

The V gene is TRBV29-1, the J gene TRBJ1-2, with a weak D call TRBD1 (5 bases). Trimming removed 3 bases at V and 2 bases at J, with 10 bases between. There are 13 residues in the CDR3. CDR1 and CDR2 from the germline V gene are SQVTM and ANQGSEA. The CDR3 loop is CSVELRGNYGYTF. The CDR3 coding sequence is TGCAGCGTTGAGTTAAGGGGAAACTATGGCTACACCTTC. The variable domain in full, completed from reference TRBV29-1 and TRBJ1-2, reads SAVISQKPSRDICQRGTSLTIQCQVDSQVTMMFWYRQQPGQSLTLIATANQGSEATYESGFVIDKFPISRPNLTFSTLTVSNMSPEDSSIYLCSVELRGNYGYTFGSGTRLTVV.

The rearrangement uses TRBV4-2 and TRBJ1-5; a weak D match, TRBD1 (5 bases). The CDR3 has 15 residues. In germline, CDR1 is LGHNA, CDR2 YNFKEQ. The ends were cut back, 3 bases at V and 0 bases at J, with 9 bases in the middle. In DNA form, the CDR3 reads TGTGCCAGCAGCCAGCAGGGAGATAGCAATCAGCCCCAGCATTTT. It encodes CASSQQGDSNQPQHF.

This clone has just a few counts. V and J are TRBV28 and TRBJ1-5; a weak D match, TRBD1 (6 bases). This CDR3 has 14 residues. Trimming cost V 5 bases and J 6 bases, with 14 bases left between them. The germline V gene has CDR1 MDHEN and CDR2 SYDVKM. The CDR3 here is CASSRQPRGQPQHF. CDR3 bases: TGTGCCAGCAGTCGACAACCCAGGGGTCAGCCCCAGCATTTT.

This clone was counted a few times. J is TRBJ2-3 and V is TRBV29-1; D gene ambiguous. Trimming took 4 bases from V and 2 from J, leaving 7 bases between them. CDR1 and CDR2 from the germline V gene are SQVTM and ANQGSEA. CDR3 length: 12 residues. The CDR3 DNA follows: TGCAGCGTTGCAACCCTCACAGATACGCAGTATTTT. Encoded protein: CSVATLTDTQYF.

This chain connects TRBV30 to TRBJ2-7; TRBD1 might be the D (6 bases). The CDR3 has 15 residues. Germline V CDR1 and CDR2: GTSNPN, SVGIG (reference sequence). Trimming cost V 4 bases and J 4 bases, with 20 bases left between them. The CDR3 coding sequence is TGTGCCTGGAACTCAGTCCTGTCGAGGGGGTACGAGCAGTACTTC. It specifies CAWNSVLSRGYEQYF.

This chain uses TRBV6-5 with TRBJ1-2; 9 bases map to TRBD1. The V gene end was trimmed by 3 bases and the J gene end by 5 bases; junction bases not matched to a gene: 10. The CDR3 has 16 amino acids. CDR1 is MNHEY and CDR2 is SVGAGI in the germline V gene. The DNA for the CDR3 is TGTGCCAGCAGTTATTCGGACGGACAGGGGAGTTATGGCTACACCTTC. Translating it yields CASSYSDGQGSYGYTF.

The V and J genes are TRBV18 and TRBJ2-7; no clear D gene. The CDR3 sequence is 11 residues long. Trimming left V 1 base short and J 10 bases short, with 8 bases between. The germline CDR1 and CDR2 sequences are KGHSH and LQKENI. The CDR3, as DNA: TGTGCCAGCTCACCACGAAGTTTACAGTACTTC. Its protein product is CASSPRSLQYF.

The rearrangement joins TRBV6-1 to TRBJ2-7; 9 bases align to TRBD2. J lost 5 bases, V lost 9 bases, and 14 bases had no gene match. CDR1 and CDR2 (germline): MNHNS, SASEGT. The CDR3 has 15 amino acids. The CDR3 DNA sequence: TGTGCCAGTTACTTAGCGGGAGACTCCCCGGACGAGCAGTACTTC. It codes for CASYLAGDSPDEQYF.

The J gene is TRBJ2-7, the V gene TRBV6-5; D is undetermined. Germline CDR1 reads MNHEY; CDR2 reads SVGAGI. The V end was cut by 2 bases, the J end by 5 bases, with 10 bases between. CDR3 length: 13 amino acids. The CDR3 sequence is CASSYIPGHEQYF. The DNA for the CDR3 is TGTGCCAGCAGTTACATCCCGGGCCACGAGCAGTACTTC.

CDR3 DNA sequence: TGTGCCAGCAGCCCGGGAAAGGGGGAGACCCAGTACTTC. Amino acids: CASSPGKGETQYF. V is TRBV7-3 and J is TRBJ2-5; either TRBD1 or TRBD2 may fit D (5 bases each). This CDR3 has 13 residues. CDR1 is SGHTA and CDR2 is FQGTGA in the germline V gene. V was shortened by 5 bases and J by 5 bases, with 12 bases between the two germline ends.

The V call is TRBV23-1, the J call TRBJ2-2; D might be TRBD1 (5 bases). Being an ORF, TRBV23-1 has a function that is uncertain. There are 15 residues in the CDR3. Deletions cut 3 bases from V and 1 base from J, with 9 bases between. CDR3 sequence (DNA): TGCGCCAGCAGTCATCCCAGGGAGAACACCGGGGAGCTGTTTTTT. Translated, it gives CASSHPRENTGELFF.

The V call is TRBV25-1, the J call TRBJ1-6, with D perhaps TRBD1 (6 bases). With 8 bases removed from V and 7 bases from J, the gap between germline ends came to 12 bases. Per germline, CDR1 MGHDK and CDR2 SYGVNS. The CDR3 runs 13 residues. The CDR3 DNA reads TGTGCCAGCTCCGAACAGGGAAATTCACCCCTCCACTTT. This translates into CASSEQGNSPLHF.

The V gene is TRBV6-1, the J gene TRBJ2-5; 7 bases agree with TRBD2. The CDR3 contains 14 residues. V shed 8 bases, J shed 3 bases, and the junction held 9 bases outside the gene matches. Germline-derived CDR1 and CDR2 are MNHNS and SASEGT. This CDR3 is CASWERGRKETQYF. The CDR3 nucleotides are TGTGCCAGCTGGGAGCGGGGCCGAAAAGAGACCCAGTACTTC.

V and J are TRBV7-2 and TRBJ2-3; D gene unclear. Germline values: CDR1 SGHTA, CDR2 FQGNSA. The V gene lost 6 bases and the J gene lost 2 bases, with 12 bases spanning the gap. The CDR3 is 14 amino acids. The CDR3 DNA reads TGTGCCAGCAGTTACCGCAGCTCCACAGATACGCAGTATTTT. It specifies CASSYRSSTDTQYF.

This sequence joins TRBV28 and TRBJ1-5; D gene uncertain. V was pared by 5 bases and J by 4 bases, with 12 bases between. The CDR3 is 14 amino acids. CDR1 and CDR2 from the germline V gene are MDHEN and SYDVKM. CDR3 bases: TGTGCCAGCAGTCCTCGACGGGGTAATCAGCCCCAGCATTTT. As protein: CASSPRRGNQPQHF. Looking up the rest from reference TRBV28 and TRBJ1-5 gives the full variable domain: DVKVTQSSRYLVKRTGEKVFLECVQDMDHENMFWYRQDPGLGLRLIYFSYDVKMKEKGDIPEGYSVSREKKERFSLILESASTNQTSMYLCASSPRRGNQPQHFGDGTRLSIL.

The chain uses TRBV30 and TRBJ1-4, with unresolved D. CDR1 is GTSNPN and CDR2 is SVGIG in the germline V gene (reference sequence). The CDR3 is 11 residues long. V was trimmed by 2 bases and J by 8 bases, leaving 6 bases between them. The CDR3 DNA is TGTGCCTGGAGTATAGGAGAAAAACTGTTTTTT. Encoded protein: CAWSIGEKLFF.

This chain joins TRBV29-1 and TRBJ1-2; D unclear. The CDR3 runs 10 residues. V lost 2 bases to trimming and J lost 2 bases, with 0 bases between them. CDR1 and CDR2 from the germline V gene are SQVTM and ANQGSEA. In nucleotides, the CDR3 is TGCAGCGTTGAAAACTATGGCTACACCTTC. Translating it yields CSVENYGYTF.

This clone was seen just once. The CDR3: CASSQDGRPETQYF. CDR3 nucleotides: TGTGCCAGCAGCCAAGATGGGCGCCCAGAGACCCAGTACTTC. The chain combines TRBV4-2 with TRBJ2-5; no definite D call. Germline CDR1 is LGHNA and CDR2 is YNFKEQ. This CDR3 spans 14 amino acids. V lost 0 bases and J 4 bases, leaving 9 bases between the germline ends.

This clone was recorded a few times. This sequence joins TRBV29-1 and TRBJ2-3; TRBD2 matches 7 bases. J was trimmed by 2 bases and V by 3 bases; bases with no gene match: 5. The CDR3 is 14 residues long. Germline CDR1 SQVTM, CDR2 ANQGSEA. The DNA of the CDR3 is TGCAGCGTTGAGCCTCTAGCGGCCACAGATACGCAGTATTTT. As protein: CSVEPLAATDTQYF.